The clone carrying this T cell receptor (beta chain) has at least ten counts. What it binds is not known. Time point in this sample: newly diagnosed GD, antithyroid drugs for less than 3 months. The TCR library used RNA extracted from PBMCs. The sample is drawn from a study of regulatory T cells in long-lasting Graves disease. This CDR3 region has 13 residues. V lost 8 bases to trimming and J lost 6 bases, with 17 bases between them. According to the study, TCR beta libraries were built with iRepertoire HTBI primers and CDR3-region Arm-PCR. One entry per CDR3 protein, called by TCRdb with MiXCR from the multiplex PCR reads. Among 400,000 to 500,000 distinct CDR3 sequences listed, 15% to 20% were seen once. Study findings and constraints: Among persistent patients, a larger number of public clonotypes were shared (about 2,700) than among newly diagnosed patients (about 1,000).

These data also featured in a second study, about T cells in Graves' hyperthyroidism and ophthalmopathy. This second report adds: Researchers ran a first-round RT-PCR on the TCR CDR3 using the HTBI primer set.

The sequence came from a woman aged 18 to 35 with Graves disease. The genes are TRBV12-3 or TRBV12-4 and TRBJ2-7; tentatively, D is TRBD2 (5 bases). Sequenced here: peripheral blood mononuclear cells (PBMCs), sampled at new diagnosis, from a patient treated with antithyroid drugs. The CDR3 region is CASRDTLNREQYF. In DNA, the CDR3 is TGTGCCAGCCGGGATACTCTAAACCGCGAGCAGTACTTC.